The present T cell receptor (beta chain) was sequenced within a study of blood T cell repertoires in COVID-19. Turning to the study itself: The samples span acute and convalescent COVID-19 from the United States, Italy and Spain. T cells, B-cell-depleted T cells, or PBMCs provided the cDNA or gDNA that served as material.

This clone was recorded at least ten times. Germline assignment: CDR1 LGHNA and CDR2 YNFKEQ. This CDR3 has 15 amino acids. Trimming cost V 8 bases and J 5 bases; bases outside gene matches: 10. Per the original data handling: It was from reference gene primer amplification that nucleated cell counts were estimated. This table comes from immunoSEQ multiplex PCR, and its TCRdb copy is limited to in-frame clones, with some not included. That table gives V, J and clone size, and the DNA gave D and trimming. Of 70,000 to 90,000 clones in the sample, roughly 85% were seen once. The gene calls are TRBV4-2 and TRBJ2-3, with TRBD2 identical over 10 bases. Sequences were obtained from peripheral blood. This TCR derives from a human donor in a cohort sampled during active COVID-19. The chain's CDR3 is CASSEQRGGGDTQYF. The CDR3 DNA sequence: TGTGCCAGCTCAGAACAGCGGGGGGGCGGAGATACGCAGTATTTT.